This T cell receptor beta chain was retrieved from a study of shared clonotypes between healthy human individuals. The overall study: Donor composition was two women and a few men, aged 18 to 49. General study findings and limits: The naive CD4 repertoires of a handful of donors were compared, and around 4.9% of clonotypes were shared.

To note about this clone: Antigen specificity is unknown.

This CDR3 contains 13 residues. V was pared by 4 bases and J by 4 bases, with 10 bases between. Per the germline V gene, CDR1 is LNHDA and CDR2 is SQIVND (reference sequence). Genomic DNA from each subset was divided evenly over several immunoSEQ plates. The data were produced by immunoSEQ multiplex PCR, yet TCRdb's version contains in-frame clones alone and is incomplete. The table includes over 950,000 clones, approximately 75% detected once. Source material: memory CD4+ T cells from PBMCs. Specified subset: CD45RA-negative fraction. This clonotype was obtained from a man between 18 and 29 years old in good health. Some clones in this sample may be carry-over from other donors' samples. J is TRBJ1-2 and V is TRBV19; a weak D match, TRBD1 (6 bases). Here the CDR3 DNA reads TGTGCCAGTAGTACACAGGGTGCCTATGGCTACACCTTC. It encodes CASSTQGAYGYTF.